These 21 T cell receptor beta chains share one sample of origin, sequenced in a study of post-analysis software for immune sequencing data. Regarding the study as a whole: The five TRBV segments detected at higher frequency in patients than in controls included TRBV5-6, TRBV5-1 and TRBV20-1.

Antigens for these TCRs are unknown. Incorporated into the TCR beta cDNA libraries were unique molecular identifiers, which served to reduce PCR and sequencing biases. A single record per CDR3 protein comes from TCRdb applying MiXCR to the PCR reads. This repertoire shows about 170,000 distinct CDR3 sequences, 30% found once; its top ten account for 1.5%. The sequencing input was blood. These receptors were obtained from a girl aged 5 to 17 with multiple sclerosis.

The rearrangement uses TRBV6-5 and TRBJ2-7; D is perhaps TRBD2 (5 bases). The CDR3 spans 16 residues. The V gene's germline CDR1 is MNHEY and CDR2 SVGAGI. V shed 2 bases and J shed 7 bases, with 21 bases lying between them. The CDR3 reads CASSYTDSSSYNEQYF. The CDR3 DNA reads TGTGCCAGCAGTTACACGGATTCTAGCTCCTACAATGAGCAGTACTTC.

This clonotype was found once. The rearrangement uses TRBV6-5 and TRBJ2-3; D unresolved. Per germline, CDR1 MNHEY and CDR2 SVGAGI. The CDR3 has 16 amino acids. Between the trimmed V and J ends, which lost 0 bases and 6 bases, there was a span of 16 bases. CDR3 sequence reads: CASSYSKARQYDTQYF. Here the CDR3 DNA reads TGTGCCAGCAGTTACTCGAAAGCGCGTCAATATGATACGCAGTATTTT.

This clonotype appeared many times. This sequence joins TRBV20-1 and TRBJ2-5, with D perhaps matching TRBD2 (5 bases). Germline V gene lookup returns CDR1 DFQATT and CDR2 SNEGSKA (reference sequence). V was shortened by 3 bases and J by 3 bases, with 14 bases between the two germline ends. The CDR3 spans 14 residues. In nucleotides, the CDR3 is TGCAGTGCTAGTCCCACTGGGAGAAAAGAGACCCAGTACTTC. This codes for CSASPTGRKETQYF.

The J gene is TRBJ1-5, the V gene TRBV30; D call uncertain. Trimming cost V 2 bases and J 5 bases, with 16 bases left between them. Germline values: CDR1 GTSNPN, CDR2 SVGIG (reference sequence). There are 15 residues in the CDR3. CDR3 protein: CAWSYSSADYQPQHF. The CDR3 nucleotides are TGTGCCTGGAGTTACTCTTCGGCGGACTATCAGCCCCAGCATTTT.

This sequence joins TRBV7-2 and TRBJ2-5; D gene uncertain. The V and J ends lost 6 bases and 2 bases respectively, with 10 bases between them. This CDR3 comprises 13 residues. Germline V gene sequence: CDR1 SGHTA, CDR2 FQGNSA. CDR3 nucleotides: TGTGCCAGCAGTTCAGAGTTACAAGAGACCCAGTACTTC. This gives the protein CASSSELQETQYF.

This clonotype was counted at least ten times. The genes are TRBV27 and TRBJ2-7; 8 nucleotides agree with TRBD1. This CDR3 is 15 amino acids long. Trimming cost V 5 bases and J 6 bases; bases outside gene matches: 12. CDR1 and CDR2 from the germline V gene are MNHEY and SMNVEV (reference sequence). CDR3 protein: CASSRESTGVREQYF. In nucleotides, the CDR3 is TGTGCCAGCAGTCGCGAGTCGACAGGGGTGCGCGAGCAGTACTTC.

This clonotype was seen many times. V is TRBV10-3 and J is TRBJ1-2; 7 nucleotides agree with TRBD1. V lost 10 bases and J lost 1; bases outside the gene matches: 12. Germline lookup yields CDR1 ENHRY and CDR2 SYGVKD. The CDR3 is 15 amino acids. The CDR3 sequence: CATNPRDSYNYGYTF. The CDR3 nucleotides read TGTGCCACCAATCCCCGGGACAGCTATAACTATGGCTACACCTTC.

This clonotype was seen at least ten times. The chain has TRBV12-3 or TRBV12-4 and TRBJ2-7; D remains unclear. Trimming shortened V by 0 bases and J by 2 bases, and 11 bases separated the two germline ends. The CDR3 loop spans 15 amino acids. This CDR3 reads CASSLATLPPYEQYF. CDR3 bases: TGTGCCAGCAGTTTAGCAACCCTACCCCCCTACGAGCAGTACTTC.

This clonotype showed up many times. The chain has TRBV7-2 and TRBJ2-7; 13 nucleotides align to TRBD2. The J segment lost 4 bases and the V segment lost 3 bases, leaving 12 bases of the junction unmatched. CDR3 length: 18 amino acids. Germline CDR1 reads SGHTA; CDR2 reads FQGNSA. The CDR3: CASSFLGGTSGIAYEQYF. CDR3 bases: TGTGCCAGCAGCTTTTTGGGGGGGACTAGCGGGATAGCGTACGAGCAGTACTTC.

The chain is built from TRBV5-1 and TRBJ2-5, with 10 positions matching TRBD2. Germline CDR1 and CDR2: SGHRS and YFSETQ. The V gene end was trimmed by 2 bases and the J gene end by 4 bases; junction bases not matched to a gene: 5. The CDR3 consists of 15 residues. As DNA, the CDR3 is TGCGCCAGCAGCTTCGGGCCTAGCGGGAGAGAGACCCAGTACTTC. Its translation: CASSFGPSGRETQYF.

This sequence joins TRBV9 and TRBJ2-2; tentatively, D is TRBD2 (5 bases). CDR3 size: 15 residues. Germline V gene data show CDR1 as SGDLS and CDR2 as YYNGEE. Between the trimmed V and J ends, which lost 3 bases and 8 bases, there was a span of 17 bases. The CDR3 region has the DNA TGTGCCAGCAGCGGAGGAGGCGCGGGCGGGGGGGAGCTGTTTTTT. This sequence encodes CASSGGGAGGGELFF.

The chain links TRBV5-1 to TRBJ2-7; no firm D call. Germline values: CDR1 SGHRS, CDR2 YFSETQ. This CDR3 has 15 residues. Trimming left V 3 bases short and J 0 bases short, with 13 bases between. CDR3: CASSWMGGPSYEQYF. CDR3 DNA: TGCGCCAGCAGCTGGATGGGCGGCCCCTCCTACGAGCAGTACTTC. The full variable domain, its missing parts supplied by reference TRBV5-1 and TRBJ2-7, is KAGVTQTPRYLIKTRGQQVTLSCSPISGHRSVSWYQQTPGQGLQFLFEYFSETQRNKGNFPGRFSGRQFSNSRSEMNVSTLELGDSALYLCASSWMGGPSYEQYFGPGTRLTVT.

This clonotype was picked up a small number of times. The J gene is TRBJ2-2, the V gene TRBV5-1; D is undetermined. Germline lookup yields CDR1 SGHRS and CDR2 YFSETQ. Trimming took 0 bases from V and 5 from J, leaving 8 bases between them. This CDR3 comprises 14 residues. CDR3 region: CASSLELGTGELFF. CDR3 DNA sequence: TGCGCCAGCAGCTTGGAGTTGGGAACCGGGGAGCTGTTTTTT.

Many counts were recorded for this clonotype. The chain combines TRBV6-1 with TRBJ2-7; the D gene is possibly TRBD2 (5 bases). V lost 2 bases and J lost 6, with 17 bases in between. This CDR3 has 15 residues. Germline assignment: CDR1 MNHNS and CDR2 SASEGT. Here the CDR3 DNA reads TGTGCCAGCAGTGAACATTGGATCGGGAACGCCGAGCAGTACTTC. It translates to CASSEHWIGNAEQYF.

The rearrangement links TRBV10-3 to TRBJ2-1, with TRBD2 matching over 11 bases. Germline CDR1 and CDR2: ENHRY and SYGVKD. V shed 2 bases and J 4 bases; nucleotides not matched to a gene: 1. There are 15 residues in the CDR3. Here the CDR3 reads CAISEASGGYNEQFF. The CDR3 bases are TGTGCCATCAGTGAGGCTAGCGGGGGGTACAATGAGCAGTTCTTC.

This clonotype showed up many times. The chain joins TRBV7-9 to TRBJ2-4; 10 bases are shared with TRBD2. The end of the DNA aligns better with TRBJ2-7, so the J call may be wrong. The CDR3 sequence is 14 residues long. The V gene's germline CDR1 is SEHNR and CDR2 FQNEAQ (reference sequence). The CDR3 DNA reads as TGTGCCAGCTCCATAGCGGGGGGATACTACGAGCAGTACTTC. Translated, it gives CASSIAGGYYEQYF.

The chain employs TRBV18 and TRBJ1-1; D is perhaps TRBD1 (5 bases). This CDR3 region has 13 residues. Looked up from germline, CDR1 is KGHSH and CDR2 is LQKENI. Deletions cut 5 bases from V and 0 bases from J, with 7 bases between. CDR3 bases: TGTGCCAGCTCAGAAGGGGTGAACACTGAAGCTTTCTTT. Translating gives CASSEGVNTEAFF.

This clonotype showed up just a few times. The rearrangement uses TRBV18 and TRBJ2-5; D is unresolved. V lost 0 bases, J lost 1 base, and 12 bases lay in between. Germline CDR1 is KGHSH and CDR2 is LQKENI. CDR3 length: 16 amino acids. CDR3 protein: CASSPPGQVVQETQYF. The CDR3 region has the DNA TGTGCCAGCTCACCACCCGGGCAGGTCGTCCAAGAGACCCAGTACTTC.

This chain links TRBV21-1 with TRBJ2-1; no DNA check was done on the table's D call, TRBD2. TRBV21-1 counts as a pseudogene. CDR3 length: 17 residues. The CDR3 reads CASSKEPAGRRENEQFF. Here the CDR3 DNA reads TGTGCCAGCAGCAAAGAGCCAGCGGGTCGAAGAGAGAATGAGCAGTTCTTC.

This clonotype has ten or more counts. This chain connects TRBV4-2 to TRBJ2-5, with 11 bases matching TRBD2. V gave up 2 bases and J gave up 4 bases; unmatched junction bases: 3. The CDR3 is made up of 15 amino acids. The V gene's germline CDR1 is LGHNA and CDR2 YNFKEQ. For the CDR3, the DNA is TGTGCCAGCAGCCAATTAGCGGGAGGGGCAGAGACCCAGTACTTC. The encoded protein is CASSQLAGGAETQYF.

This clonotype was seen at least ten times. The chain couples TRBV12-3 or TRBV12-4 to TRBJ2-1, with unresolved D. Trimming removed 5 bases at V and 0 bases at J, with 20 bases between. The CDR3 is 18 residues long. The CDR3 loop is CASSPSERYQASYNEQFF. The DNA of the CDR3 is TGTGCCAGCAGTCCCAGCGAGCGTTATCAGGCCTCCTACAATGAGCAGTTCTTC.